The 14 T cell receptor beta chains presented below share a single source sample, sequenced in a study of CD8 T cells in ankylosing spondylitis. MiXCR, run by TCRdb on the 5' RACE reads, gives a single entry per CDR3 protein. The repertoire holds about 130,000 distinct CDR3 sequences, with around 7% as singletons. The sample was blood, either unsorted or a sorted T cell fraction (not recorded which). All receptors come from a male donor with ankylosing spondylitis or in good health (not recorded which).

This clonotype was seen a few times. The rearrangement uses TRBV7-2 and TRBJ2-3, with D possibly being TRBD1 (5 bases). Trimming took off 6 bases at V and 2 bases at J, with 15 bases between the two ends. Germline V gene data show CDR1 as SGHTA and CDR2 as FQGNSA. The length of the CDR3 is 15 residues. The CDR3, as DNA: TGTGCCAGCAGTATAAGGGGCCTTACCACAGATACGCAGTATTTT. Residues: CASSIRGLTTDTQYF.

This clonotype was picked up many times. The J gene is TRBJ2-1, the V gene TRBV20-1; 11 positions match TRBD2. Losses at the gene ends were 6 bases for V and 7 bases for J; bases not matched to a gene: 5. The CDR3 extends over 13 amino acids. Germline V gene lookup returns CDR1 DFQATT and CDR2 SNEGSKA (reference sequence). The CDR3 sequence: CSATGTSGNEQFF. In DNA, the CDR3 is TGCAGTGCCACCGGGACTAGCGGAAATGAGCAGTTCTTC.

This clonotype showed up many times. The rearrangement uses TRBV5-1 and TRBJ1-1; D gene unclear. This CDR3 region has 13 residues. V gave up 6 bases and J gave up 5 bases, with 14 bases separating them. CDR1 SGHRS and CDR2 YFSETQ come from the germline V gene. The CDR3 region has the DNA TGCGCCAGCAAAGAGAACAGACGGACTGAAGCTTTCTTT. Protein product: CASKENRRTEAFF.

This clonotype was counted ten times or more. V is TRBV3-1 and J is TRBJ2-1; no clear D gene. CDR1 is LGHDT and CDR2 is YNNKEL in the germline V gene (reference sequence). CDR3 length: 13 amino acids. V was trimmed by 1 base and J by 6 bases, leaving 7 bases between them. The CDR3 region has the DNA TGTGCCAGCAGCCAAGGCTCGCGCAATGAGCAGTTCTTC. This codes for CASSQGSRNEQFF.

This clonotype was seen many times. Here the CDR3 reads CASSAEGRGYTF. The DNA for the CDR3 is TGTGCCAGCAGCGCCGAAGGGAGAGGCTACACCTTC. This rearrangement joins TRBV12-3 or TRBV12-4 to TRBJ1-2, with unresolved D. Trimming pared 6 bases from V and 8 bases from J, leaving 13 bases between. This CDR3 contains 12 residues.

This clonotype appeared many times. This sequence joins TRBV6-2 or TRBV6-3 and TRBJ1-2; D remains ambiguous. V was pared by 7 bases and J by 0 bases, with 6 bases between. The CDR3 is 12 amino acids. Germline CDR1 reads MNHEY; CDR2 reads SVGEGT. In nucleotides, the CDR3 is TGTGCCAGCATCCAGACTAACTATGGCTACACCTTC. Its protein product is CASIQTNYGYTF.

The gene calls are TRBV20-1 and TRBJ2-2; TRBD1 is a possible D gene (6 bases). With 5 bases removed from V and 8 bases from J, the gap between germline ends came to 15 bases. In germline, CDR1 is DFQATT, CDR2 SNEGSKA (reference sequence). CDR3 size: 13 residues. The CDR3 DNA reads TGCAGTGCTCGGGACACACACCGGGGGGAGCTGTTTTTT. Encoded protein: CSARDTHRGELFF.

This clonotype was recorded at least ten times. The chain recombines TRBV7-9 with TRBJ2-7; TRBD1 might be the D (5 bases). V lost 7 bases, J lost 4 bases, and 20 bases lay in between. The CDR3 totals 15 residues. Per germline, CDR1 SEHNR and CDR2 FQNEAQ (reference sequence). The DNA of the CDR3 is TGTGCCAGCACCATAACGGCAGGGTCCACTTACGAGCAGTACTTC. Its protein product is CASTITAGSTYEQYF.

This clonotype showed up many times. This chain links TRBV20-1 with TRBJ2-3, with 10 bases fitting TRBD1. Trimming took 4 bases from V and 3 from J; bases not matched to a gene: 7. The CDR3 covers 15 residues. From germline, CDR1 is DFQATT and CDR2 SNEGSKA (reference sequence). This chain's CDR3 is CSATPGQGSTDTQYF. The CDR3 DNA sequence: TGCAGTGCTACGCCGGGACAGGGGAGTACAGATACGCAGTATTTT.

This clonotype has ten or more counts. CDR3 nucleotide sequence: TGCAGTGCTATCAACGGGACAGCAAATTCACCCCTCCACTTT. Translated, it gives CSAINGTANSPLHF. The V call is TRBV20-1, the J call TRBJ1-6, with 7 bases identical to TRBD1. CDR1 is DFQATT and CDR2 is SNEGSKA in the germline V gene (reference sequence). The CDR3 loop spans 14 amino acids. The ends lost 4 bases at V and 7 bases at J; junction bases unmatched: 7.

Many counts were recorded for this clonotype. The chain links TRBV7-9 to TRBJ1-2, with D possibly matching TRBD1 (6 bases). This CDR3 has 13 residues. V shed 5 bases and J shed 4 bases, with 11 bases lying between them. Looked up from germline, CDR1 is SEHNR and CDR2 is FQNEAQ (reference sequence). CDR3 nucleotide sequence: TGTGCCAGCAGCCCGGACAGTTCCTATGGCTACACCTTC. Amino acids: CASSPDSSYGYTF. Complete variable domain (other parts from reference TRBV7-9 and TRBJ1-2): DTGVSQNPRHKITKRGQNVTFRCDPISEHNRLYWYRQTLGQGPEFLTYFQNEAQLEKSRLLSDRFSAERPKGSFSTLEIQRTEQGDSAMYLCASSPDSSYGYTFGSGTRLTVV.

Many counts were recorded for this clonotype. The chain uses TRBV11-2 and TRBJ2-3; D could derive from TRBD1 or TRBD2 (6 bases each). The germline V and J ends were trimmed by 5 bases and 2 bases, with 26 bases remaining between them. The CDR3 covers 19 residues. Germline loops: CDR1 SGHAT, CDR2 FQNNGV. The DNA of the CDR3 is TGTGCCAGCAGCGCCATTATGGGACCGCTTCGGGGGCCCACAGATACGCAGTATTTT. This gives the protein CASSAIMGPLRGPTDTQYF.

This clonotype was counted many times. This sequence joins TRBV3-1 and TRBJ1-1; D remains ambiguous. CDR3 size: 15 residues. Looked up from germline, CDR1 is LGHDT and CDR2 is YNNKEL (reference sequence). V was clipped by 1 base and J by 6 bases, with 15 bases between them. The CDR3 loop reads CASSQGMTLEAEAFF. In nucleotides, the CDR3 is TGTGCCAGCAGCCAAGGAATGACCCTGGAGGCTGAAGCTTTCTTT. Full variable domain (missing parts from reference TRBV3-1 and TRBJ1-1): DTAVSQTPKYLVTQMGNDKSIKCEQNLGHDTMYWYKQDSKKFLKIMFSYNNKELIINETVPNRFSPKSPDKAHLNLHINSLELGDSAVYFCASSQGMTLEAEAFFGQGTRLTVV.

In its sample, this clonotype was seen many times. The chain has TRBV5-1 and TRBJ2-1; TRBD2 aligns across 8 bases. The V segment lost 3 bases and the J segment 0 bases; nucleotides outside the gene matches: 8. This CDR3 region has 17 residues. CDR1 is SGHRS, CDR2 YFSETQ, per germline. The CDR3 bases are TGCGCCAGCAGCTCACGACTAGCGCAAAGCTCCTACAATGAGCAGTTCTTC. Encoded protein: CASSSRLAQSSYNEQFF.